A selection of T cell receptor beta chains follows, all from one sample in a study of control samples from healthy donors and cancer patients. Repertoires were generated with immunoSEQ multiplex PCR, while TCRdb's copy carries only in-frame clones and drops some. The sample records 250,000 to 300,000 clones, 82% being singletons. The sample consisted of PBMCs. The receptors stem from an older woman with lung cancer. Both conserved end residues are part of each CDR3. The order of the fields is CDR3 DNA, CDR3 protein, clone size, J gene, D gene, V gene. The D gene is left open where the match is weak. Clone size is shown for a subset of rows, as once, few, many or a class of expanded clone.

TGTGCCAGCAGCCCTGACGGGAACTATGGCTACACCTTC CASSPDGNYGYTF - TRBJ1-2 - TRBV7-9
TGTGCCAGTAGTATCTCGGGGAGAACTGAAGCTTTCTTT CASSISGRTEAFF many TRBJ1-1 - TRBV19
TGTGCCAGCAGCGAGGGGGTACGGGAAAAACTGTTTTTT CASSEGVREKLFF - TRBJ1-4 - TRBV9
TGCGCCAGCAGCCAACGGCAGGGGCTGAATCAGCCCCAGCATTTT CASSQRQGLNQPQHF - TRBJ1-5 - TRBV4-1
TGTGCCACCAGAGGGACTAGCGGATTAGAGACCCAGTACTTC CATRGTSGLETQYF - TRBJ2-5 TRBD2 TRBV2
TGCGCCAGCAGCTTGGCATCGGGGGGGCCTATCTACGAGCAGTACTTC CASSLASGGPIYEQYF few TRBJ2-7 TRBD2 TRBV5-1
TGTGCCAGCTCAACCGCACTCTCCTACGAGCAGTACTTC CASSTALSYEQYF few TRBJ2-7 - TRBV2
TGTGCCAGCAGCTTCATGTATCAGGGATATGGCTACACCTTC CASSFMYQGYGYTF - TRBJ1-2 - TRBV7-9
TGCGCCAGCAGCCGATATTTAGGGACCCTCGAGGCCTTTATGAACACTGAAGCTTTCTTT CASSRYLGTLEAFMNTEAFF - TRBJ1-1 - TRBV4-1
TGCGCCAGCAGCGGTGATGGGGCGTACAATGAGCAGTTCTTC CASSGDGAYNEQFF - TRBJ2-1 - TRBV5-1
TGTGCCAGCTCACCCGACAGGAACTCCTACGAGCAGTACTTC CASSPDRNSYEQYF - TRBJ2-7 - TRBV18
TGTGCCAGCAGGATGGACACGGGAAACACCATATATTTT CASRMDTGNTIYF - TRBJ1-3 - TRBV12-3/TRBV12-4
TGTGCCAGCAGCCCCTCGGGGGACTCCTACGAGCAGTACTTC CASSPSGDSYEQYF - TRBJ2-7 - TRBV9
TGTGCCAGCAGTTACTCGGGCCAGGGTATTGCCTACGAGCAGTACTTC CASSYSGQGIAYEQYF - TRBJ2-7 - TRBV6-5
TGTGCCACCTACCGTGGGGAGCTGTTTTTT CATYRGELFF once TRBJ2-2 - TRBV6-5
TGTGCCAGCAGCGTAGCCCAGGAAGCACCTTACAATGAGCAGTTCTTC CASSVAQEAPYNEQFF - TRBJ2-1 - TRBV9
TGTGCCAGTAGTATAGGAGGGGGACACCTTCAGGATTCACCCCTCCACTTT CASSIGGGHLQDSPLHF few TRBJ1-6 - TRBV19
TGTGCCAGCAGGGAGGGATGGGCAGACACCGGGGAGCTGTTTTTT CASREGWADTGELFF - TRBJ2-2 - TRBV9
TGTGCCAGCAGTACTGACAGGGGACGGTACGAGCAGTACTTC CASSTDRGRYEQYF - TRBJ2-7 TRBD1 TRBV2
TGTGCCAGCAGTCCCGGGACAGGGTGGGCTTTCTTT CASSPGTGWAFF - TRBJ1-1 TRBD1 TRBV12-3/TRBV12-4
TGTGCCAGCTCACCATCCGCCGGGACGGACTACGAGCAGTACTTC CASSPSAGTDYEQYF - TRBJ2-7 - TRBV18
TGTGCCACCAGCAGGGGACCAGATACGCAGTATTTT CATSRGPDTQYF - TRBJ2-3 - TRBV10-3
TGTGCCAGCACCCTGGGCTCCTACGAGCAGTACTTC CASTLGSYEQYF - TRBJ2-7 - TRBV28
TGCGCCAGCAGCTTGGCGGCTAGCCCCGGGGAGCTGTTTTTT CASSLAASPGELFF - TRBJ2-2 - TRBV5-1
TGTGCCAGCAGTTTAAGCAGGGACACTGAAGCTTTCTTT CASSLSRDTEAFF - TRBJ1-1 - TRBV12-3/TRBV12-4
TGCGCCAGCAGTGAAGCCGGCTCTGGAAACACCATATATTTT CASSEAGSGNTIYF - TRBJ1-3 - TRBV10-1
TGTGCCAGCAGCTTAGGGGCCGGGGGGCCAGAGACCCAGTACTTC CASSLGAGGPETQYF - TRBJ2-5 - TRBV7-9
TGTGCCAGCAGAAAGGAATTAGGGGGACTAGCGGGGGAATCCTACGAGCAGTACTTC CASRKELGGLAGESYEQYF once TRBJ2-7 TRBD2 TRBV11-2
TGTGCCAGCAGTGAAGCACCAGCGGGAGATCGGTACGGGGAGCTGTTTTTT CASSEAPAGDRYGELFF - TRBJ2-2 TRBD2 TRBV2
TGTGCCTCCAGCGCAGGGGGCGCGGGGAGCAATCAGCCCCAGCATTTT CASSAGGAGSNQPQHF - TRBJ1-5 TRBD1 TRBV10-3
TGTGCCAGTAGACGACAGGGTAATAATTCACCCCTCCACTTT CASRRQGNNSPLHF - TRBJ1-6 TRBD1 TRBV19
TGTGCCAGCTCACCACCGCGACAGGGTGATAATTCACCCCTCCACTTT CASSPPRQGDNSPLHF - TRBJ1-6 TRBD1 TRBV18
TGCAGCGTTATACAGCAGGCGGCTGGAAACACCATATATTTT CSVIQQAAGNTIYF - TRBJ1-3 - TRBV29-1
TGTGCCAGCAGTCAGGGGGGGACATACTACAATGAGCAGTTCTTC CASSQGGTYYNEQFF - TRBJ2-1 - TRBV2
TGTGCCAGCAGTCCGGGGGGCCGCGCCTACGAGCAGTACTTC CASSPGGRAYEQYF - TRBJ2-7 - TRBV11-2
TGTGCCAGTAGTATAGCGTTCGGGACAGTTAATGAAAAACTGTTTTTT CASSIAFGTVNEKLFF - TRBJ1-4 TRBD1 TRBV19
TGCGCCAGCAGCTTCGGGGGGAATCAGCCCCAGCATTTT CASSFGGNQPQHF - TRBJ1-5 - TRBV5-1
TGTGCCAGCAGCTCCATTAAACAGGGGGCGACTGAAGCTTTCTTT CASSSIKQGATEAFF - TRBJ1-1 TRBD1 TRBV7-9
TGTGCCAGCAGTTACACAACACAGAACACTGAAGCTTTCTTT CASSYTTQNTEAFF - TRBJ1-1 - TRBV6-6
TGTGCCAGCAGTGAAGGGGCTAGCGGGGCCACAGATACGCAGTATTTT CASSEGASGATDTQYF few TRBJ2-3 TRBD2 TRBV2
TGTGCCAGCAGCCGGGGTAGGGGACTAGCGACCTACAATGAGCAGTTCTTC CASSRGRGLATYNEQFF once TRBJ2-1 TRBD2 TRBV7-3
TGTGCCAGCAGTTCTGACAGAGGAAACACCATATATTTT CASSSDRGNTIYF - TRBJ1-3 - TRBV27
TGTGCCTGGAGTGAGGGGCAGGCCCTGGCCGATACGCAGTATTTT CAWSEGQALADTQYF few TRBJ2-3 - TRBV30